A single sample is the source of the 15 T cell receptor beta chains below, sequenced in a study of OX40 agonist ivuxolimab in advanced cancers. This table comes from immunoSEQ multiplex PCR, and its TCRdb copy is limited to in-frame clones, with some not included. The data contain 55,000 to 75,000 clones, 85% of them singletons. The source material was CD4+ or CD8+ T cells sorted from blood, sampled in a trial of the OX40 agonist ivuxolimab. Source of these receptors: an adult with an advanced solid tumor such as melanoma, head and neck, liver or kidney cancer.

The chain couples TRBV7-6 to TRBJ1-2; D is unclear. The CDR3 length is 16 residues. Trimming shortened V by 5 bases and J by 1 base, and 17 bases separated the two germline ends. The germline V gene encodes CDR1 SGHVS and CDR2 FNYEAQ. Written as DNA, the CDR3 is TGTGCCAGCAGCCCTGCGGTCCTCCCCTTTAACTATGGCTACACCTTC. This codes for CASSPAVLPFNYGYTF.

This chain joins TRBV6-5 and TRBJ1-2, with TRBD1 matching over 7 bases. Unmatched junction bases numbered 9, after V lost 6 bases and J lost 5 bases. CDR1 is MNHEY, CDR2 SVGAGI, per germline. There are 14 residues in the CDR3. The CDR3 protein is CASSTGDRRYGYTF. DNA for the CDR3: TGTGCCAGCAGCACAGGGGATAGAAGATATGGCTACACCTTC.

The genes are TRBV7-2 and TRBJ2-5; TRBD1 matches 7 bases. The DNA end is a closer match to TRBJ2-7, so the J assignment may be wrong. The CDR3 contains 13 residues. Germline CDR1 is SGHTA and CDR2 is FQGNSA. The CDR3 nucleotides are TGTGCCAGCAGCTCGGGGACAGTCTACGAGCAGTACTTC. It translates to CASSSGTVYEQYF.

The count of this clone is one. CDR3 region: CASSLTGGSDEAFF. CDR3 coding DNA: TGTGCCAGCAGCTTAACAGGGGGCTCCGATGAAGCTTTCTTT. The chain is built from TRBV7-2 and TRBJ1-1, with 9 nucleotides matching TRBD1. J lost 7 bases, V lost 2 bases, and 5 bases had no gene match. This CDR3 comprises 14 residues. Looked up from germline, CDR1 is SGHTA and CDR2 is FQGNSA.

The rearrangement joins TRBV27 to TRBJ2-1; tentative D call: TRBD2 (7 bases). This CDR3 is built from 16 residues. Germline lookup yields CDR1 MNHEY and CDR2 SMNVEV (reference sequence). The V and J ends lost 3 bases and 9 bases respectively, with 21 bases between them. CDR3 amino acids: CASSFAGGLGGGEQFF. Written as DNA, the CDR3 is TGTGCCAGCAGTTTTGCTGGCGGGCTAGGGGGGGGTGAGCAGTTCTTC.

This chain uses TRBV19 with TRBJ2-2; TRBD2 matches 8 bases. Trimming cost V 0 bases and J 5 bases; bases outside gene matches: 8. This CDR3 has 17 amino acids. The germline gives CDR1 LNHDA, CDR2 SQIVND (reference sequence). Here the CDR3 reads CASSIDPGGPGTGELFF. CDR3 bases: TGTGCCAGTAGTATAGACCCGGGGGGGCCCGGAACCGGGGAGCTGTTTTTT.

In this sample, this clone turned up once. The rearrangement joins TRBV25-1 to TRBJ1-6, with a tentative D call TRBD1 (5 bases). V gave up 4 bases and J gave up 6 bases, with 10 bases separating them. Germline CDR1 and CDR2: MGHDK and SYGVNS. This CDR3 is 14 amino acids long. The CDR3 DNA is TGTGCCAGCAGTGCCGGGACGGGTAATTCACCCCTCCACTTT. This encodes CASSAGTGNSPLHF. Full variable domain (rest looked up from reference TRBV25-1 and TRBJ1-6): EADIYQTPRYLVIGTGKKITLECSQTMGHDKMYWYQQDPGMELHLIHYSYGVNSTEKGDLSSESTVSRIRTEHFPLTLESARPSHTSQYLCASSAGTGNSPLHFGNGTRLTVT.

The chain carries TRBV29-1 and TRBJ2-2; D is possibly TRBD2 (5 bases). This CDR3 has 13 residues. The germline CDR1 and CDR2 sequences are SQVTM and ANQGSEA. With 3 bases removed from V and 6 bases from J, the gap between germline ends came to 11 bases. The CDR3 nucleotides are TGCAGCGTTGACGAGGGTCAGCCCGGGGAGCTGTTTTTT. This sequence encodes CSVDEGQPGELFF.

CDR3 in amino acids: CASSPRTGGTYNEQFF. The CDR3 nucleotides read TGTGCCAGCAGCCCCCGGACAGGGGGAACCTACAATGAGCAGTTCTTC. The chain joins TRBV7-9 to TRBJ2-1, with 10 bases lining up with TRBD1. Germline values: CDR1 SEHNR, CDR2 FQNEAQ (reference sequence). The ends lost 5 bases at V and 2 bases at J; junction bases unmatched: 6. This CDR3 has 16 residues.

The gene calls are TRBV27 and TRBJ1-1; D is possibly TRBD1 (5 bases). Per the germline V gene, CDR1 is MNHEY and CDR2 is SMNVEV (reference sequence). The V end was cut by 5 bases, the J end by 0 bases, with 13 bases between. This CDR3 region has 15 residues. CDR3: CASSPTRVMNTEAFF. The CDR3 DNA follows: TGTGCCAGCAGTCCGACCAGGGTGATGAACACTGAAGCTTTCTTT.

V and J are TRBV5-1 and TRBJ2-3; 8 nucleotides align to TRBD1. J gave up 0 bases and V 4 bases, and 13 bases lay outside the gene matches. CDR3 size: 18 residues. CDR1 SGHRS and CDR2 YFSETQ come from the germline V gene. CDR3 sequence reads: CASSLFTTGGTSTDTQYF. The DNA for the CDR3 is TGCGCCAGCAGCCTTTTTACTACAGGGGGAACAAGCACAGATACGCAGTATTTT.

The rearrangement links TRBV28 to TRBJ2-1; 9 nucleotides line up with TRBD2. Losses at the gene ends were 8 bases for V and 6 bases for J; bases not matched to a gene: 11. From germline, CDR1 is MDHEN and CDR2 SYDVKM. The CDR3 extends over 15 amino acids. CDR3 amino acids: CASAFLSGSGNEQFF. DNA of the CDR3: TGTGCCAGCGCCTTCCTTAGCGGGAGCGGCAATGAGCAGTTCTTC. Filled out from reference TRBV28 and TRBJ2-1, the complete variable domain reads DVKVTQSSRYLVKRTGEKVFLECVQDMDHENMFWYRQDPGLGLRLIYFSYDVKMKEKGDIPEGYSVSREKKERFSLILESASTNQTSMYLCASAFLSGSGNEQFFGPGTRLTVL.

The V and J genes are TRBV5-4 and TRBJ1-1; no reliable D call. There are 13 residues in the CDR3. Germline V gene lookup returns CDR1 SGHNT and CDR2 YYREEE (reference sequence). V was clipped by 4 bases and J by 2 bases, with 9 bases between them. CDR3 coding DNA: TGTGCCAGCAGCCGGACGGATAACACTGAAGCTTTCTTT. This translates into CASSRTDNTEAFF.

The chain has TRBV11-3 and TRBJ2-7, with TRBD1 identical over 12 bases. The CDR3 is made up of 15 amino acids. V trimming: 5 bases; J trimming: 7 bases; junction bases outside the gene matches: 9. Germline loops: CDR1 SGHNT, CDR2 YENEEA. The CDR3: CASSRGTGGRGEQYF. In nucleotides, the CDR3 is TGTGCCAGCAGCCGCGGGACAGGGGGCAGGGGGGAGCAGTACTTC.

The CDR3 region has the DNA TGTGCCAGCCGATGGGCAGATACGCAGTATTTT. Translation: CASRWADTQYF. The chain joins TRBV7-8 to TRBJ2-3; no reliable D call. V lost 8 bases and J 4 bases, leaving 7 bases between the germline ends. The CDR3 consists of 11 residues. Germline lookup yields CDR1 SGHVS and CDR2 FQNEAQ.